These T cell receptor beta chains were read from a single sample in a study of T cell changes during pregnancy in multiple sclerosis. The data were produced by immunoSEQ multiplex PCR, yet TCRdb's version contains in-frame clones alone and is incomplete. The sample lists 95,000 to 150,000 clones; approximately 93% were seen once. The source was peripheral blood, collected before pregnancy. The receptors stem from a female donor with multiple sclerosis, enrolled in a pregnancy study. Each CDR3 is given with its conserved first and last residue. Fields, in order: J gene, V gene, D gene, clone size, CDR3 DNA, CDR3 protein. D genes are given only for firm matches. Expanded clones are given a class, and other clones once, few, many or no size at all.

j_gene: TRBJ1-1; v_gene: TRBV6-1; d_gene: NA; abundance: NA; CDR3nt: TGTGCCAGTTCGGACAGATACACTGAAGCTTTCTTT; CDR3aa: CASSDRYTEAFF
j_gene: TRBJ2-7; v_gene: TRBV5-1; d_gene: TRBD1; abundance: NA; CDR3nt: TGCGCCAGCAGCTTGGACGGGACAGGAACCGAGCAGTACTTC; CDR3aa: CASSLDGTGTEQYF
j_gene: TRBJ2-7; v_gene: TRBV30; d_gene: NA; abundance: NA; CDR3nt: TGTGCCTGGATGTCTAGTAACGAGCAGTACTTC; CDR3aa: CAWMSSNEQYF
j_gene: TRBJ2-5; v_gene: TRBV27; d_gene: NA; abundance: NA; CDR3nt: TGTGCCAGCAGTTTATCCATTGGACAAGGCGAGACCCAGTACTTC; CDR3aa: CASSLSIGQGETQYF
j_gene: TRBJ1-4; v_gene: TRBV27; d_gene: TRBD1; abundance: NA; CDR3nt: TGTGCCAGCAGACGACAGGGTCTTGATGAAAAACTGTTTTTT; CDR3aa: CASRRQGLDEKLFF
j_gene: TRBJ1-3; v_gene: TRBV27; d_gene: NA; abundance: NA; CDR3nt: TGTGCCAGCAGTTCGGTTAACTCTGGAAACACCATATATTTT; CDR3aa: CASSSVNSGNTIYF
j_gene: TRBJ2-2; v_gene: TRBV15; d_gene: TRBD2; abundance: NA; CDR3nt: TGTGCCACCAGCATTAGCGGGAGCGGCACCGGGGAGCTGTTTTTT; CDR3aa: CATSISGSGTGELFF
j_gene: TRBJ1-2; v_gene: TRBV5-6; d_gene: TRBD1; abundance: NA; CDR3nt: TGTGCCAGCAGCACCCTAGACAGGGCCCCCTATGGCTACACCTTC; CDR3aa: CASSTLDRAPYGYTF
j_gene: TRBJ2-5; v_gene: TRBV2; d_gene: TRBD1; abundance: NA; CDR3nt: TGTGCCAGCAGTGAGGACAGGTGGATGGGGAAGACCCAGTACTTC; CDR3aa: CASSEDRWMGKTQYF
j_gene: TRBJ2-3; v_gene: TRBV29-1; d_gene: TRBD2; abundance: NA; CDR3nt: TGCAGCGTTGCCCCGGCGGGAGATCGAGATACGCAGTATTTT; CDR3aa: CSVAPAGDRDTQYF
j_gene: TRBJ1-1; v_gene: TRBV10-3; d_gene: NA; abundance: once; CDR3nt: TGTGCCATCAGTGAGGGGGGGGCGAACACTGAAGCTTTCTTT; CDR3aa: CAISEGGANTEAFF
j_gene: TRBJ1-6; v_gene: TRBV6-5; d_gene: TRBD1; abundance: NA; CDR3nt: TGTGCCAGCAGTTTTGGGACAGGGAATTCACCCCTCCACTTT; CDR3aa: CASSFGTGNSPLHF
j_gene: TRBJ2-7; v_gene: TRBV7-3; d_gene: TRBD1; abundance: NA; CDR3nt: TGTGCCAGCAGCTTAACGGACAGGGGGGTAAGCGAGCAGTACTTC; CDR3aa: CASSLTDRGVSEQYF
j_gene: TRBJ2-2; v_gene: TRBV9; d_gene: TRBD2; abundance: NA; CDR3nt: TGTGCCAGCAGTCAGCGGGGGGCAGACAGCGGGGAGCTGTTTTTT; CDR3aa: CASSQRGADSGELFF
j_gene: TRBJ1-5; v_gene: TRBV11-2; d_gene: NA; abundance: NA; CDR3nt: TGTGCCAGCAGCTTAGCCGCGAGTACCTCCAATCAGCCCCAGCATTTT; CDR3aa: CASSLAASTSNQPQHF
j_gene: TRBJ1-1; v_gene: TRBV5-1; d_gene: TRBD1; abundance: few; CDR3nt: TGCGCCAGCAGCCCCTCTACAGGGGGCACTGAAGCTTTCTTT; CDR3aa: CASSPSTGGTEAFF
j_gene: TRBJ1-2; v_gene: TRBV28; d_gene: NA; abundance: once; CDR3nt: TGTGCCAGCAGCGATTCGGACCCCCCACCGGGAGGGGCAAGGGGCTACACCTTC; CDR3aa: CASSDSDPPPGGARGYTF
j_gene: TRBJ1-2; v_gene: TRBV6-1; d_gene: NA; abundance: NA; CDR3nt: TGTGCCAGCAGTCATAACTATGGCTACACCTTC; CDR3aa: CASSHNYGYTF
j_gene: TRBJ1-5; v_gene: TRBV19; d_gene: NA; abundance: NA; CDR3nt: TGTGCCAGTAGTAATCAGGGGAGTCAGCCCCAGCATTTT; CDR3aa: CASSNQGSQPQHF
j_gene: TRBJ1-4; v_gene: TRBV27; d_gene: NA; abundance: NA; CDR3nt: TGTGCCAGCAGTTTATCGCCCAGGGGTAATGAAAAACTGTTTTTT; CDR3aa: CASSLSPRGNEKLFF
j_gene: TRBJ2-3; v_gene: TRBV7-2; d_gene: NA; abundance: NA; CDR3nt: TGTGCCAGCAGCTTAGTTGCCGCGGGGACCTTCACAGATACGCAGTATTTT; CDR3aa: CASSLVAAGTFTDTQYF
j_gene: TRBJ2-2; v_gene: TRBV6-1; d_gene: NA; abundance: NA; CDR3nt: TGTGCCAGCAGAGCCTCGAACACCGGGGAGCTGTTTTTT; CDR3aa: CASRASNTGELFF
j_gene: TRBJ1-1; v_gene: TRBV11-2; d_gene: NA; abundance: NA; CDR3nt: TGTGCCAGCAGCTTATGGGCAGGCGTTCTGAACACTGAAGCTTTCTTT; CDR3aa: CASSLWAGVLNTEAFF
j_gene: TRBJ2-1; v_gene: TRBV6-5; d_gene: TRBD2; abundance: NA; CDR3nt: TGTGCCAGTACCCGGGGGGGCTATCCCAATGAGCAGTTCTTC; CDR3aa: CASTRGGYPNEQFF
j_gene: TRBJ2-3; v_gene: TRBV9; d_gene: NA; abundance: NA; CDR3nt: TGTGCCAGCAGCGTAGGGAGGGGTGCAGATACGCAGTATTTT; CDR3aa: CASSVGRGADTQYF
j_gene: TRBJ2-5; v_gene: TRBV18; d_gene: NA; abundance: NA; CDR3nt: TGTGCCAGCTCACCGTATCAGGTATCGAGAGAGACCCAGTACTTC; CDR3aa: CASSPYQVSRETQYF
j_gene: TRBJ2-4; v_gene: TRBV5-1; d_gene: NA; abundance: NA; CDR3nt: TGCGCCAGCAGCCCCGCTCGGGGTCGGGGGAACATTCAGTACTTC; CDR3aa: CASSPARGRGNIQYF
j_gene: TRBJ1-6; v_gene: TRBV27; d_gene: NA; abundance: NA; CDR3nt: TGTGCCAGCAATGCGGCAGGAGGTAATTCACCCCTCCACTTT; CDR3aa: CASNAAGGNSPLHF
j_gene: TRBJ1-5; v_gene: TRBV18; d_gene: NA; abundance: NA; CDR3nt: TGTGCCAGCTCTCGGGGGGGGAGCAATCAGCCCCAGCATTTT; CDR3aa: CASSRGGSNQPQHF
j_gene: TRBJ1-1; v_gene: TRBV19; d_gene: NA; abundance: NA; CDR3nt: TGTGCCAGTAGTATAAAGGTTACAGGCACTGAAGCTTTCTTT; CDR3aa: CASSIKVTGTEAFF
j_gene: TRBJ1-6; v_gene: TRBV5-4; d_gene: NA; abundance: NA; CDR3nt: TGTGCCAGCACCGCGGGACGATTATCACCCCTCCACTTT; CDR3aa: CASTAGRLSPLHF
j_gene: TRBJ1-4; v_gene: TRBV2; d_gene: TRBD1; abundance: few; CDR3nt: TGTGCCAGCAGTGAATCCGGGACAGGCAATGAAAAACTGTTTTTT; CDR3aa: CASSESGTGNEKLFF
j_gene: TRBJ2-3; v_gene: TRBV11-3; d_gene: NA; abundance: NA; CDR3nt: TGTGCCAGCAGCTTAGATTCAGGGGCCTCCCAGTATTTT; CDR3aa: CASSLDSGASQYF
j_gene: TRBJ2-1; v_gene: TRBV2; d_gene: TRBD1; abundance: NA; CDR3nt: TGTGCCAGCAGTAGGACAGGGGGTCCCTACAATGAGCAGTTCTTC; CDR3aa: CASSRTGGPYNEQFF
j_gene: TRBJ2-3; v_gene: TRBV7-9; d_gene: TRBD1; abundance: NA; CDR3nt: TGTGCCATCCGAACAGGGGTGGGTACGCAGTATTTT; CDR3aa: CAIRTGVGTQYF
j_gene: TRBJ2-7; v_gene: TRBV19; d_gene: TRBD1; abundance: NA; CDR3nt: TGTGCCAGTAGTTCCCCAGGGACAGGGGGCGGTTACGAGCAGTACTTC; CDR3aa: CASSSPGTGGGYEQYF
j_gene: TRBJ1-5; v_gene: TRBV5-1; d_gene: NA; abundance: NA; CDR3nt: TGCGCCAGCAGCCAAACGCGCAGGGGCCTCAGCAATCAGCCCCAGCATTTT; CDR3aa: CASSQTRRGLSNQPQHF
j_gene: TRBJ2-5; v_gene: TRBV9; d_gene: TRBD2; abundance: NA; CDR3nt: TGTGCCAGCAGCGCCCCAGCGGGGGGCCCGAGACAAGAGACCCAGTACTTC; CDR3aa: CASSAPAGGPRQETQYF
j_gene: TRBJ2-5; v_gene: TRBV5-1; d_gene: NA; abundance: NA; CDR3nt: TGCGCCAGCAGCTTGGACCAGGGAGGGACCCAGTACTTC; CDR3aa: CASSLDQGGTQYF
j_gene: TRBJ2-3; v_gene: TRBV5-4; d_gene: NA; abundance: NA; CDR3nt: TGTGCCAGCAGCTTACAGGTCACAGATACGCAGTATTTT; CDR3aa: CASSLQVTDTQYF
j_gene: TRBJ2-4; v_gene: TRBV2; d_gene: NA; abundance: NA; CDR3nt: TGTGCCAGCAGCTTGCAGGGTGTGGGGAACATTCAGTACTTC; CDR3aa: CASSLQGVGNIQYF
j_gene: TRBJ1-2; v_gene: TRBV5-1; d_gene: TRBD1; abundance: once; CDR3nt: TGCGCCAGCAGACCGGACAGGGGGAATGGCTACACCTTC; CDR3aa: CASRPDRGNGYTF
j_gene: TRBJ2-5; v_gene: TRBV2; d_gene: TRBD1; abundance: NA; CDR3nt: TGTGCCAGCAGCCGGGACAGGCAAGAGACCCAGTACTTC; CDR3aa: CASSRDRQETQYF
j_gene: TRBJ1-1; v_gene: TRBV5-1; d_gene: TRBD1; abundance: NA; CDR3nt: TGCGCCAGCAGCTCGGACAGGGGGCGGAACACTGAAGCTTTCTTT; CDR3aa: CASSSDRGRNTEAFF
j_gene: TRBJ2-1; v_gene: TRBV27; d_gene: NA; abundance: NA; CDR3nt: TGTGCCAGCAGTTACGGGAGACGGTTGGGAGACGCTGAGCAGTTCTTC; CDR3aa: CASSYGRRLGDAEQFF
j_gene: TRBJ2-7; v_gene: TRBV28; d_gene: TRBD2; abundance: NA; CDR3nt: TGTGCCAGCAGCGGTAGCGGGCCCGTCTCGTTC; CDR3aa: CASSGSGPVSF
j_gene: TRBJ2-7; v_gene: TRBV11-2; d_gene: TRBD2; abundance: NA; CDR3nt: TGTGCCAGCAGCTTAGACGTGGCTAGCGGGAGCTACGAGCAGTACTTC; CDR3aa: CASSLDVASGSYEQYF
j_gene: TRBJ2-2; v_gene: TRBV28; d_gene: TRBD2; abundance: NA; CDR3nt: TGTGCCAGCCCGACTAGCGGGAGGGCCCAGGACACCGGGGAGCTGTTTTTT; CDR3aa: CASPTSGRAQDTGELFF
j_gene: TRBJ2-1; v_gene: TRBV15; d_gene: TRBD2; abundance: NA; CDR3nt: TGTGCCACCAGCAGAGACTTAGCGGGAGGCTCCTACAATGAGCAGTTCTTC; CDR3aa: CATSRDLAGGSYNEQFF
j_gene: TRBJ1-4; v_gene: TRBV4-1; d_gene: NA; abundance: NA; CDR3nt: TGCGCCAGCAGCCAAGAGAGGGCGACTGACAATGAAAAACTGTTTTTT; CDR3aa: CASSQERATDNEKLFF
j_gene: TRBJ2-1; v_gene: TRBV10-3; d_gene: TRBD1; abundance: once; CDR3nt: TGTGCCATCAGCGGGACAGGGATGAGATACAATGAGCAGTTCTTC; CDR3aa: CAISGTGMRYNEQFF
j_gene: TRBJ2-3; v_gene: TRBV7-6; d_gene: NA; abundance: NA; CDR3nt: TGTGCCAGCAGTCCCTGGCAGGGAATGGCAGATACGCAGTATTTT; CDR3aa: CASSPWQGMADTQYF
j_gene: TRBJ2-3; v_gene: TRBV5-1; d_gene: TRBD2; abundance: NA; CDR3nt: TGCGCCAGCAGCTTGGATCTTAGCGGGACCGCGGGAAATACGCAGTATTTT; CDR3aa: CASSLDLSGTAGNTQYF
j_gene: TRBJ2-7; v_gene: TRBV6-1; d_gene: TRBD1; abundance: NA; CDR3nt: TGTGCCAGCAGTGAAGAATCAGGACAGGGGTATATTTCCTACGAGCAGTACTTC; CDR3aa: CASSEESGQGYISYEQYF
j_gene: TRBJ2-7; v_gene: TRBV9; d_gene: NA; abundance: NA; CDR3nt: TGTGCCAGCAGCGGGGGGCCCTCCTACGAGCAGTACTTC; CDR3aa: CASSGGPSYEQYF
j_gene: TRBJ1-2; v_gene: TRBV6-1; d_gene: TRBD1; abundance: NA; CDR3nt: TGTGCCAGCACCCCCGGGACAGGGAGGTATGGCTACACCTTC; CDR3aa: CASTPGTGRYGYTF
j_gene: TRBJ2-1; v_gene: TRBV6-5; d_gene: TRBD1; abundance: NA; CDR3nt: TGTGCCAGCAGTTACTCGAAGGGACAGGGGTTCAGGCAGTTCTTC; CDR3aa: CASSYSKGQGFRQFF
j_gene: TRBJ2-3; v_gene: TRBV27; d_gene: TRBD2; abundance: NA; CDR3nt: TGTGCCAGCAGGGTGGGGGGGGACACAGATACGCAGTATTTT; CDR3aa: CASRVGGDTDTQYF
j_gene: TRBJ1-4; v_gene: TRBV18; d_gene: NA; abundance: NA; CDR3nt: TGTGCCAGCTCACCAAGACAGAATGAAAAACTGTTTTTT; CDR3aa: CASSPRQNEKLFF